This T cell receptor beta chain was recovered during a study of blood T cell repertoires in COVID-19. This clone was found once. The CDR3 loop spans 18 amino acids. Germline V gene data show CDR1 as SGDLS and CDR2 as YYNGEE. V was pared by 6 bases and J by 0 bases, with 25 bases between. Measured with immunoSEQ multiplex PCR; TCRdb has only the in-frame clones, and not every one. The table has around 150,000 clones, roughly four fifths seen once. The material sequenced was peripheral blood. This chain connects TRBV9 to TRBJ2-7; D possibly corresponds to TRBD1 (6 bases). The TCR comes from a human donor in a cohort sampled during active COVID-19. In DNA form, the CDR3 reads TGTGCCAGCACTGGAAGGTTAGGTGACAGGCGCCTCTCCTACGAGCAGTACTTC. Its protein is CASTGRLGDRRLSYEQYF.